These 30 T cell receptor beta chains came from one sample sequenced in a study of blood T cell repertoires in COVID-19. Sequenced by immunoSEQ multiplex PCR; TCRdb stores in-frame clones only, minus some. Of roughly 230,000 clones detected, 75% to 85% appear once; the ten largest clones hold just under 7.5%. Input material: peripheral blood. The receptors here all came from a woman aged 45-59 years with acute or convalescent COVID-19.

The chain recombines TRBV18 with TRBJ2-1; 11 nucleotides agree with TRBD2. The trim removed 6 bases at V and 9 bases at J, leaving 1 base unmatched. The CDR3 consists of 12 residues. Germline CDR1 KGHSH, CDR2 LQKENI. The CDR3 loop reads CASSGTSGEQFF. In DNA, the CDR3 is TGTGCCAGCTCTGGGACTAGCGGTGAGCAGTTCTTC.

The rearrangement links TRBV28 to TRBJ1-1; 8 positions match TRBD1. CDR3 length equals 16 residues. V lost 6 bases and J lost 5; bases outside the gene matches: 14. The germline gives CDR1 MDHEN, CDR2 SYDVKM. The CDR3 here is CASRTIGWTGWTEAFF. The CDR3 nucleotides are TGTGCCAGCAGGACAATAGGCTGGACAGGGTGGACTGAAGCTTTCTTT. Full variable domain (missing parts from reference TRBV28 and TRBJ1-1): DVKVTQSSRYLVKRTGEKVFLECVQDMDHENMFWYRQDPGLGLRLIYFSYDVKMKEKGDIPEGYSVSREKKERFSLILESASTNQTSMYLCASRTIGWTGWTEAFFGQGTRLTVV.

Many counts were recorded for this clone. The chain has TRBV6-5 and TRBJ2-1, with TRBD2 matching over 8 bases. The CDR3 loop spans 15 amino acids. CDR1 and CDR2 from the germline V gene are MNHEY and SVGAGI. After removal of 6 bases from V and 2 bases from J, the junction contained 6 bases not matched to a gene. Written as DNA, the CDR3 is TGTGCCAGCAGCTTAGCGGGACGCCCCTACAATGAGCAGTTCTTC. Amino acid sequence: CASSLAGRPYNEQFF.

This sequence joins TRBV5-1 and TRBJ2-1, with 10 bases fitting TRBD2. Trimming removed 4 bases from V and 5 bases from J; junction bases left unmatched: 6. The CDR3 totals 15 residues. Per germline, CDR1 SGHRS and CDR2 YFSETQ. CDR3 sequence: CASSPSGSRNNEQFF. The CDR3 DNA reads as TGCGCCAGCAGCCCTAGCGGGAGTAGAAACAATGAGCAGTTCTTC.

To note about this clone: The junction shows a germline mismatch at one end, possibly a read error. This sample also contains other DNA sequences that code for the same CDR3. The CDR3 DNA reads as TGTGCCAGCAGCTTATCCGCCTACGAGCAGTACTTC. This gives the protein CASSLSAYEQYF. The V and J genes are TRBV28 and TRBJ2-7, with unresolved D. CDR3 length: 12 amino acids. Germline values: CDR1 MDHEN, CDR2 SYDVKM.

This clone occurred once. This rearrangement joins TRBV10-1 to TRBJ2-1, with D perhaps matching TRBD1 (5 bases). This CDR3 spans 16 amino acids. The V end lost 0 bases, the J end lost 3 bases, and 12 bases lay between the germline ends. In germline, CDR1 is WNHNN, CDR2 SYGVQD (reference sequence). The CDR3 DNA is TGCGCCAGCAGTGAGTCGGGCCAGGGAAACTACAATGAGCAGTTCTTC. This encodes CASSESGQGNYNEQFF.

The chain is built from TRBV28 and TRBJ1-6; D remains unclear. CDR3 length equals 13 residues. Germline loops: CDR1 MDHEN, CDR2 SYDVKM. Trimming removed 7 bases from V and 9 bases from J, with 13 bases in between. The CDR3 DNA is TGTGCCAGCACCCTCGATCGGGGTTCACCCCTCCACTTT. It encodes CASTLDRGSPLHF.

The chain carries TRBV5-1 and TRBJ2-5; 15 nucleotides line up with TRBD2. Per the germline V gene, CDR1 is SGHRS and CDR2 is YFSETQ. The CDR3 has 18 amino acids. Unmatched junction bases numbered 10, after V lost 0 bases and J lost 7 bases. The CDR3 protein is CASSLAGTSGGPGGTQYF. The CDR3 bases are TGCGCCAGCAGCTTGGCCGGGACTAGCGGGGGGCCAGGGGGGACCCAGTACTTC.

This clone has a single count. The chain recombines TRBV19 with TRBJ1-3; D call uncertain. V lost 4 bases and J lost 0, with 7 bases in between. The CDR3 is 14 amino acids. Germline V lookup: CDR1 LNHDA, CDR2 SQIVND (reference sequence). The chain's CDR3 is CASSNQISGNTIYF. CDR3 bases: TGTGCCAGTAGTAATCAAATCTCTGGAAACACCATATATTTT.

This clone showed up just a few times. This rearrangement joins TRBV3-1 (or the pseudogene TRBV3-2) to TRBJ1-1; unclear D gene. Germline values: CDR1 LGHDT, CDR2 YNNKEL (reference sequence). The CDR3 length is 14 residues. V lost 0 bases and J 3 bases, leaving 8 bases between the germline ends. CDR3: CASSQDRRDTEAFF. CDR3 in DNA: TGTGCCAGCAGCCAAGATCGACGGGACACTGAAGCTTTCTTT.

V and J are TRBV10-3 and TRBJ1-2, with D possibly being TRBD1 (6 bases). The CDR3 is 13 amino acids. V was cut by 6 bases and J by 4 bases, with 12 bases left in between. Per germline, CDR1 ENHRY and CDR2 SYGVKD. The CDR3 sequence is CAISVTGRYGYTF. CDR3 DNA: TGTGCCATCAGCGTGACAGGCCGCTATGGCTACACCTTC.

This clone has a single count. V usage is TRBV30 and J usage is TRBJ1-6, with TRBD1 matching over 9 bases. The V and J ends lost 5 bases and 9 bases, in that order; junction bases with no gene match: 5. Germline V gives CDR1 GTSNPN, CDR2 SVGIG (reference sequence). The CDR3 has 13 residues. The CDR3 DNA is TGTGCCTGGGGGACAGGGCTCACTTCACCCCTCCACTTT. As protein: CAWGTGLTSPLHF.

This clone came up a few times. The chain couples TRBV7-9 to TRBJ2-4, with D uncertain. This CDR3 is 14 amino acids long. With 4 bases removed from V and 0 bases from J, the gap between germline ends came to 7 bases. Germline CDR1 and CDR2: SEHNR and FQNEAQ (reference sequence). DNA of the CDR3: TGTGCCAGCAGCTACGCCGGAGCCAAAAACATTCAGTACTTC. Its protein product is CASSYAGAKNIQYF.

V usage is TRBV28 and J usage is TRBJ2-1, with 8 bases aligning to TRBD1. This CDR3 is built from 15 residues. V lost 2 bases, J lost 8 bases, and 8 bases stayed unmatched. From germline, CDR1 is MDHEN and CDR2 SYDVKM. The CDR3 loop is CASSLPGQGGDEQFF. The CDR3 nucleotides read TGTGCCAGCAGTTTACCCGGACAGGGCGGGGATGAGCAGTTCTTC.

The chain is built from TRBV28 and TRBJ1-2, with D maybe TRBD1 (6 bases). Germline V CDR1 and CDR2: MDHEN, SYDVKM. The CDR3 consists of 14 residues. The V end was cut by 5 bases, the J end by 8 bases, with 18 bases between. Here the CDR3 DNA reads TGTGCCAGCAGTGCCGGACAGATCTATCAAGGCTACACCTTC. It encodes CASSAGQIYQGYTF.

The CDR3 DNA reads as TGCGCTCCTAGGCAGGGCCCCTACGAGCAGTACTTC. It specifies CAPRQGPYEQYF. The rearrangement uses TRBV23-1 and TRBJ2-7; D possibly corresponds to TRBD1 (5 bases). TRBV23-1 is an ORF, and what it does is uncertain. CDR3 length: 12 amino acids.

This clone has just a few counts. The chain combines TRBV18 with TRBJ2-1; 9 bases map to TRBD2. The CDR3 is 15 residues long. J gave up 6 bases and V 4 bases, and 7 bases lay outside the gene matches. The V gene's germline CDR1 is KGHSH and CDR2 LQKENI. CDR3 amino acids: CASSLSGRDFNEQFF. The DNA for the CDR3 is TGTGCCAGCTCACTTAGCGGGAGAGACTTCAATGAGCAGTTCTTC.

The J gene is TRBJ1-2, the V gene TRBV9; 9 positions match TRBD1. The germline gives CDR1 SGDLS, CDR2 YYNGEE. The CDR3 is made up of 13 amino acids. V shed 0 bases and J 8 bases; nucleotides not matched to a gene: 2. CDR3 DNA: TGTGCCAGCAGCGTAGGGACAGGGGACGGCTACACCTTC. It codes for CASSVGTGDGYTF. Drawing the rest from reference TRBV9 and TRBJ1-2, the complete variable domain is DSGVTQTPKHLITATGQRVTLRCSPRSGDLSVYWYQQSLDQGLQFLIQYYNGEERAKGNILERFSAQQFPDLHSELNLSSLELGDSALYFCASSVGTGDGYTFGSGTRLTVV.

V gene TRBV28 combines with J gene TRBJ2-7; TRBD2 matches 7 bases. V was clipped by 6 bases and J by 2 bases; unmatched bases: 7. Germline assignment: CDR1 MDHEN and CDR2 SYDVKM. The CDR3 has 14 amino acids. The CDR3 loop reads CASSPAGEAYEQYF. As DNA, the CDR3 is TGTGCCAGCAGCCCCGCGGGAGAAGCCTACGAGCAGTACTTC.

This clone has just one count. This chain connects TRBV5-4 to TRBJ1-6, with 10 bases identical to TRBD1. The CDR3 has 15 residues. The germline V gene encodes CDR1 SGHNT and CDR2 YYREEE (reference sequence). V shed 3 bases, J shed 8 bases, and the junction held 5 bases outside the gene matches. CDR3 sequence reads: CASSSTGTGDSPLHF. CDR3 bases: TGTGCCAGCAGCTCAACCGGGACAGGGGATTCACCCCTCCACTTT.

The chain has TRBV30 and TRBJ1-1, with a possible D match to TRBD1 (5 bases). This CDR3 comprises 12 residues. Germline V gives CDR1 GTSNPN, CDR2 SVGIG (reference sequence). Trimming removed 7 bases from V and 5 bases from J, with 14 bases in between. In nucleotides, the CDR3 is TGTGCCTACGACAGTCGAAGGACTGAAGCTTTCTTT. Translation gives CAYDSRRTEAFF.

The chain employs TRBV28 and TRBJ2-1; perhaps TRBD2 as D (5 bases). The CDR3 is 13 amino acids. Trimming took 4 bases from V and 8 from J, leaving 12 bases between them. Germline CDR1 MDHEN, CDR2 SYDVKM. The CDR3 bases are TGTGCCAGCAGTTATTCAGGAGGCGATGAGCAGTTCTTC. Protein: CASSYSGGDEQFF.

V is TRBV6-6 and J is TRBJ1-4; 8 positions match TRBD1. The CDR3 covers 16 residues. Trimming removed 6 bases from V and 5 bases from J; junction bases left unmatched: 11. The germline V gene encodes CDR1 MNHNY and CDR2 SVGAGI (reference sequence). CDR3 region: CASSPRQGLANEKLFF. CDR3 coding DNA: TGTGCCAGCAGCCCTAGACAGGGGTTGGCGAATGAAAAACTGTTTTTT.

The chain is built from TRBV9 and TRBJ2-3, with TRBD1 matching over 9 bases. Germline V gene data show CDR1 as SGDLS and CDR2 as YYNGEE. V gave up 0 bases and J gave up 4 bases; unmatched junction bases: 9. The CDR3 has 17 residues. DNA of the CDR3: TGTGCCAGCAGCGTAGCCCTGGGACAGGGACCCGCAGATACGCAGTATTTT. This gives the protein CASSVALGQGPADTQYF.

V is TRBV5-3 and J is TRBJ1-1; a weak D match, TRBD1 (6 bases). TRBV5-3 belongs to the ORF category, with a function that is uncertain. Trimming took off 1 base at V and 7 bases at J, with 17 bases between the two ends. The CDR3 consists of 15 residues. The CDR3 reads CARSLCGRDTDEAFF. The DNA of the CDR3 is TGTGCCAGAAGCTTGTGCGGGAGGGACACCGATGAAGCTTTCTTT.

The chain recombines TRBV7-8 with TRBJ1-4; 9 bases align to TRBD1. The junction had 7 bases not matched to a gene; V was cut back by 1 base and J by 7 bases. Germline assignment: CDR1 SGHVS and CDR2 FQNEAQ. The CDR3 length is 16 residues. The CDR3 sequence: CASSLEPGQGFEKLFF. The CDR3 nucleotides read TGTGCCAGCAGCTTAGAGCCGGGACAGGGATTTGAAAAACTGTTTTTT.

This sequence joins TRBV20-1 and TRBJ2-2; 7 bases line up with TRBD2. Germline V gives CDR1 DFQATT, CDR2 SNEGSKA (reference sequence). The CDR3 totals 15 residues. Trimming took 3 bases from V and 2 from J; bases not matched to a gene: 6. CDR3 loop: CSASFRGGNTGELFF. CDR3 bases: TGCAGTGCTAGTTTCCGCGGGGGAAACACCGGGGAGCTGTTTTTT.

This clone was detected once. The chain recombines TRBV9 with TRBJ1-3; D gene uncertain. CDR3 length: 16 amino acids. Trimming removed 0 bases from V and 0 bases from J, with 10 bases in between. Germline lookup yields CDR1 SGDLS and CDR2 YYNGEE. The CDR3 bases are TGTGCCAGCAGCGTAGCTTCGGGGAGCTCTGGAAACACCATATATTTT. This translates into CASSVASGSSGNTIYF.

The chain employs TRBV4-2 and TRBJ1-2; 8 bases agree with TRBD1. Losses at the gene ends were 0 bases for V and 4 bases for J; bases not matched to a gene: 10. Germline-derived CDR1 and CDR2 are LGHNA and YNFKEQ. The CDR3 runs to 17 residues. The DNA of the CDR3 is TGTGCCAGCAGCCAAGATCTATCCGGACAGGGCCTCTATGGCTACACCTTC. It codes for CASSQDLSGQGLYGYTF.

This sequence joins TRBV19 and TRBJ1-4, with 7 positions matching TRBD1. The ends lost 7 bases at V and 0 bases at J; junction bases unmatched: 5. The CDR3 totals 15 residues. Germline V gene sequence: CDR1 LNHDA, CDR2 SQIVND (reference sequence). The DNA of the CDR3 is TGTGCCAGTAACCGCGGACAGGCAACTAATGAAAAACTGTTTTTT. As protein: CASNRGQATNEKLFF.